This TCR beta chain was sequenced for a study of blood T cell repertoires in COVID-19. Some clones are missing from TCRdb's copy, which holds only in-frame ones; the method was immunoSEQ multiplex PCR. The sample has about 70,000 clones; 70% to 85% are singletons. This clone was picked up one time. Sequencing was done on a sample of peripheral blood. The origin of this receptor is a woman aged 55-70 years with acute or convalescent COVID-19.

The CDR3, as DNA: TGCAGCGTTGGGGGGACACCCTCGAACACTGAAGCTTTCTTT. Translating it yields CSVGGTPSNTEAFF. This chain joins TRBV29-1 and TRBJ1-1; tentatively, D is TRBD1 (6 bases). V lost 4 bases and J 1 base, leaving 13 bases between the germline ends. Germline CDR1 and CDR2: SQVTM and ANQGSEA. The CDR3 covers 14 residues. Full variable domain (outside the CDR3, taken from reference TRBV29-1 and TRBJ1-1): SAVISQKPSRDICQRGTSLTIQCQVDSQVTMMFWYRQQPGQSLTLIATANQGSEATYESGFVIDKFPISRPNLTFSTLTVSNMSPEDSSIYLCSVGGTPSNTEAFFGQGTRLTVV.